Sequencing of this TCR beta chain was carried out in a study of a mutant IDH1 vaccine in newly diagnosed glioma. Study-level background: Of the patients given treatment, approximately 60% were male and approximately 38% were female, and a mean age of approximately 40 years was recorded.

CDR1 is MNHEY, CDR2 SMNVEV, per germline (reference sequence). Trimming stripped 0 bases from V and 3 bases from J, with 6 bases between. The CDR3 loop spans 13 amino acids. The method was immunoSEQ multiplex PCR; TCRdb's version includes in-frame clones alone and lacks a portion of them. The sample shows about 46,000 clones, 86% of them seen only once. Time point meaning: baseline, week 1 (first vaccination visit). This sample's treatment: pre-vaccination baseline after standard-of-care therapy. V and J are TRBV27 and TRBJ2-7; D remains unclear. Sequencing was performed on PBMCs, taken from a glioma patient treated with radiotherapy, temozolomide or both. This receptor was identified in a man aged 35 to 55 with glioma. In DNA, the CDR3 is TGTGCCAGCAGTTTATCCGTTAACTACGAGCAGTACTTC. This gives the protein CASSLSVNYEQYF.